Sequencing of this T cell receptor (beta chain) was carried out in a study of early T cells in non-severe SARS-CoV-2 infection (dated by TCRdb to the early 2020s). In terms of the full investigation: TCR sequencing used bulk RNA from unsorted whole blood, so alpha and beta chains could not be paired.

The protocol used for the library was 5' RACE. Instrument on record: NextSeq 500. Unique molecular identifiers were attached to individual cDNA molecules in the TCR library protocol so that sequencing error and PCR bias could be corrected. Both TCR alpha and beta chains were sequenced, and tight co-correlation was observed between alpha and beta sequence abundances in each sample. Per the authors' processing: V gene, J gene and CDR3 annotation of TCR sequences was performed with Decombinator V4. Expanded TCRs were defined as changing significantly between any two time points under a Poisson model with p below 0.0001. TCR abundances were normalised to the total number of TCRs sequenced per sample and expressed as counts per million. TRAV1-2 paired with TRAJ12, TRAJ20 or TRAJ33 defined MAIT TCRs, while TRAV10 paired with TRAJ18 defined iNKT TCRs. A search of VDJdb, accessed on 1 November 2021, was run for TCRs annotated to CMV, EBV and SARS-CoV-2, with TCRs annotated for multiple antigens excluded. In TCRdb, the public reads were trimmed at Q25 with fastp and aligned with MiXCR, with productive beta chains retained. Rows with a matching CDR3 protein are joined into one entry that keeps the most common DNA and genes. The V and J calls were not made by the authors but by TCRdb's processing. In this sample the table shows 50,000 to 85,000 distinct CDR3 sequences, 8% to 9.5% of which occur a single time. The ten largest account for 3.2% of the sample.

This clonotype was observed a handful of times. There is no known antigen for this receptor. No base-level quality is on record; no much larger clone is a single base apart. V was cut back by 3 bases and J by 4 bases, leaving a gap of 13 bases between them. The germline V gene (reference sequence) yields MNHEY for CDR1 and SMNVEV for CDR2. The CDR3 has 15 amino acids, counting the end cysteine and phenylalanine. The retained sequence is limited to the CDR3, 45 bases, with the frame set at the first base. Beyond this particular receptor, the publication reports: VDJdb matching was skewed toward anti-spike CD8 responses, so virus-specific expansions were likely underestimated and private and CD4 specificities were missed.

This was a case-control study nested in a cohort of healthcare workers in London, UK, who had nasopharyngeal swab PCR tests and blood samples taken every week. Healthcare workers were enrolled in the week of the UK lockdown, from 23 to 31 March 2020, and were followed every week for up to roughly 16 weeks. The chain couples TRBV27 to TRBJ2-1; the D gene is possibly TRBD1, with 6 bases matching. Sequencing input: whole blood. The clonotype comes from an adult who was a healthcare worker with PCR-confirmed SARS-CoV-2 infection or an uninfected control (not recorded which). The nucleotide sequence reads as follows: TGTGCCAGCAGTTTCAGGGCAGGGGTATACAATGAGCAGTTCTTC. This codes for CASSFRAGVYNEQFF.